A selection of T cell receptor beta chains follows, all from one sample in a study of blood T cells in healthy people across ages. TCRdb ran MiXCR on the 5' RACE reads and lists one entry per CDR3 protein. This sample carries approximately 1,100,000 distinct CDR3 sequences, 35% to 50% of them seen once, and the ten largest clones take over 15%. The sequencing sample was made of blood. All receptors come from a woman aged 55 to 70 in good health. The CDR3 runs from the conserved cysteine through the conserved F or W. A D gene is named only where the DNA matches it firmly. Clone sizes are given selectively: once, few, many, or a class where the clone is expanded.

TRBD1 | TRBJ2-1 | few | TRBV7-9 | TGTGCCAGCAGCCTCGGACAGGGAAAAGATAACAATGAGCAGTTCTTC | CASSLGQGKDNNEQFF
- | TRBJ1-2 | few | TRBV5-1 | TGCGCCAGCAGCTACGTGGCAGGCGCTAACTATGGCTACACCTTC | CASSYVAGANYGYTF
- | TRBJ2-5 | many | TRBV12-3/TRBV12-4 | TGTGCCAGCAGTTGGAGGAGCTTGGAGACCCAGTACTTC | CASSWRSLETQYF
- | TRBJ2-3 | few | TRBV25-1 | TGTGCCAGCAGTGATCTAGGAAAGCCCGGAGATACGCAGTATTTT | CASSDLGKPGDTQYF
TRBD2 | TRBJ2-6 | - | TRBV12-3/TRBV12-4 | TGTGCCAGCAGTTTAACGGGAGGGCCTGCTGGGGCCAACGTCCTGACTTTC | CASSLTGGPAGANVLTF
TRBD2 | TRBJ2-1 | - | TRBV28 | TGTGCCAGCAGTCCGCAGGAAGGACTAGCGGGCTTCAATGAGCAGTTCTTC | CASSPQEGLAGFNEQFF
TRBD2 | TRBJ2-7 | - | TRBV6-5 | TGTGCCAGCAGTTACTCGACTAGCGGTAGTGGCGAGCAGTACTTC | CASSYSTSGSGEQYF
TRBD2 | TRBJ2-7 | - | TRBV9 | TGTGCCAGCAGCGTAGGGGGTCCGGGAGGCTCCCGAATTTACGAGCAGTACTTC | CASSVGGPGGSRIYEQYF
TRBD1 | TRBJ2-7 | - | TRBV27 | TGTGCCACAGGGGCAGGGGGTTATATTTACGAGCAGTACTTC | CATGAGGYIYEQYF
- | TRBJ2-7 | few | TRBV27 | TGTGCCAGCAGTGGGGGAGTGCCCTACGAGCAGTACTTC | CASSGGVPYEQYF
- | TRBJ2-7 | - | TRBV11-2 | TGTGCCAGCAGCTTCGCGCCGCCGCATTTTTTGGAGCAGTACTTC | CASSFAPPHFLEQYF
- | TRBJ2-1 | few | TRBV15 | TGTGCCACCGGGGTTGATAGGTCGGCTTACAATGAGCAGTTCTTC | CATGVDRSAYNEQFF
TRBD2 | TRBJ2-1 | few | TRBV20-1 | TGCAGTGCTAGGACTAGCGGGAACCCACAATCGTTCTTC | CSARTSGNPQSFF
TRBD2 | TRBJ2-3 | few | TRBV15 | TGTGCCACCAGCCTAGCGGGAGGGCCAGATACGCAGTATTTT | CATSLAGGPDTQYF
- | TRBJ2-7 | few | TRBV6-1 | TGTGCCAGCAGTGAAGCCCCTGAAACTAGTAACTACGAGCAGTACTTC | CASSEAPETSNYEQYF
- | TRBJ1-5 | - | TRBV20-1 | TGCAGTGCTAGACGGGGGGTGGGGGGTCAGCCCCAGCATTTT | CSARRGVGGQPQHF
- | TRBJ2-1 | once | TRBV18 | TGTGCCAGCTCACCACAGACTGGCGGGACCCCTGTCGATGAGCAGTTCTTC | CASSPQTGGTPVDEQFF
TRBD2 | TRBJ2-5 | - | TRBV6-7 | TGTGCCAGCAGTTTCAACGGTCCAAGGGATAGGGCGGGAGTGCAAGAGACCCAGTACTTC | CASSFNGPRDRAGVQETQYF
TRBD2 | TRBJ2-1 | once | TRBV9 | TGTGCCAGCAGCCAAGCGGCTAGCGGGAGTTGGGACAATGAGCAGTTCTTC | CASSQAASGSWDNEQFF
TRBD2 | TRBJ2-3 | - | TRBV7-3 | TGTGCCAGCAGCTTATCGGGAGCGGGGGGGCCAGATACGCAGTATTTT | CASSLSGAGGPDTQYF
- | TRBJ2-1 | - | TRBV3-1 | TGTGCCAGCGGAGTCTCGGTTGCCAACAATGAGCAGTTCTTC | CASGVSVANNEQFF
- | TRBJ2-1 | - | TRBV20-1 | TGCAGTGCTAAGACCGGGACTGGGGACAATGAGCAGTTCTTC | CSAKTGTGDNEQFF
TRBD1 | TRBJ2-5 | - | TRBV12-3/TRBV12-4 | TGTGCCAGCAGTACCGGGACAGCAGAGACCCAGTACTTC | CASSTGTAETQYF
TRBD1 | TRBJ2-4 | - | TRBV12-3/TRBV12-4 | TGTGCCAGCAGTTTAGGGGGACAGCCGGGTCGGAACATTCAGTACTTC | CASSLGGQPGRNIQYF
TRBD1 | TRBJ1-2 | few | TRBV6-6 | TGTGCCAGCTCGGGACAGAGCGCGGGAGGCTACACCTTC | CASSGQSAGGYTF
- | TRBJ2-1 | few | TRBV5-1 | TGCGCCAGCAGCTTGTGGCGCGACCCCCCCTACAATGAGCAGTTCTTC | CASSLWRDPPYNEQFF
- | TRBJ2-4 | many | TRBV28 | TGTGCCAGCAGGGCCCCGGTAACGGCGGGCAAAAACATTCAGTACTTC | CASRAPVTAGKNIQYF
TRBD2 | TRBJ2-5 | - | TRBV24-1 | TGTGCCACCGGGGAGGGGCCAAGGGAGACCCAGTACTTC | CATGEGPRETQYF
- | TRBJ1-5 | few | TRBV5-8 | TGTGCCAGCAGCTCCCGGACACAGGGAAGCAATCAGCCCCAGCATTTT | CASSSRTQGSNQPQHF
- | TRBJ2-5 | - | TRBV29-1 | TGCAGCGTTGAACTTTCCAGGGCCGAAGAGACCCAGTACTTC | CSVELSRAEETQYF
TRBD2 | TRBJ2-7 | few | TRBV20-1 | TGCAGTGCGCAGCGGGAGCTCTACGAGCAGTACTTC | CSAQRELYEQYF
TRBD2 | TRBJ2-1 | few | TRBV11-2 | TGTGCCAGCTCCGCTGCGGGAGGGATAGGTGAGCAGTTCTTC | CASSAAGGIGEQFF
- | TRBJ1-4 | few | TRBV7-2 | TGTGCCAGCAGCCGGGACTTTAATGAAAAACTGTTTTTT | CASSRDFNEKLFF
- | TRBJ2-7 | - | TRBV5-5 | TGTGCCAGCAGCTTGGGACAACACGACCTCTACGAGCAGTACTTC | CASSLGQHDLYEQYF
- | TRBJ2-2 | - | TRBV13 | TGTGCCAGCAGCCTAGGGCAGCCGAACACCGGGGAGCTGTTTTTT | CASSLGQPNTGELFF
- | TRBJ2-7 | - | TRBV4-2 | TGTGCCAGCAGCCAAGTTACCAGCTTTTACGAGCAGTACTTC | CASSQVTSFYEQYF
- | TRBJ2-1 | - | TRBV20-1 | TGCAGTGCTAGAGTAGACTCCCGCTCCTACAATGAGCAGTTCTTC | CSARVDSRSYNEQFF
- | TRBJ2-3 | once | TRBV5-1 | TGCGCCAGCTGCTTAAGCCGGGGAACAGATACGCAGTATTTT | CASCLSRGTDTQYF
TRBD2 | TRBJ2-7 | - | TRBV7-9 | TGTGCCAGCAGCTTACAACCCCGACTAGCGGGAGTCGTCGAGCAGTACTTC | CASSLQPRLAGVVEQYF
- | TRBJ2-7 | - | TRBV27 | TGTGCCAGCAGTGAGAGCTCCTCCGACGAGCAGTACTTC | CASSESSSDEQYF
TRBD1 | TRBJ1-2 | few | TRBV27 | TGTGCCAGCAGTTTAACCGCGTTCGACGAGGGGGCGTATGGCTACACCTTC | CASSLTAFDEGAYGYTF
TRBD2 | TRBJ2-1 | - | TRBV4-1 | TGCGCCAGCAGCCTCATGTCTGCGGGAGGATGGAATGAGCAGTTCTTC | CASSLMSAGGWNEQFF
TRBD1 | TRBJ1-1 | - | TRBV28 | TGTGCCAGCAGTTTGTCACAGGGGGCTCAGGCTGAAGCTTTCTTT | CASSLSQGAQAEAFF
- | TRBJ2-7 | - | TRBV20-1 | TGCAGTGCCATTAGCGGCGCCTACTGCGAGCAGTACTTC | CSAISGAYCEQYF
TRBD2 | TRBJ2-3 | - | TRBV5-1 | TGCGCCAGCAGCTTGCTAGCGGGAGGTAGCACAGATACGCAGTATTTT | CASSLLAGGSTDTQYF
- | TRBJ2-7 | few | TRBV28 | TGTGCCAGCAGACTTCGAGGGAGCCACGAGCAGTACTTC | CASRLRGSHEQYF
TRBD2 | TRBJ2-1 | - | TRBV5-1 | TGCGCCAGCAGCTCCGGACTAGCGGGAGGTCTTAGCTCCTACAATGAGCAGTTCTTC | CASSSGLAGGLSSYNEQFF
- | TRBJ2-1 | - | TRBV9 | TGTGCCAGCAGGGGAAACAATGAGCAGTTCTTC | CASRGNNEQFF
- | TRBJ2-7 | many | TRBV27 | TGTGCCAGCAGACGGACTGTATACGAGCAGTACTTC | CASRRTVYEQYF
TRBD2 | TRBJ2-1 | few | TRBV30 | TGTGCCTGGAGCGGCGGGAGGACCAATGAGCAGTTCTTC | CAWSGGRTNEQFF